The 26 T cell receptor beta chains below all came from one sample that was sequenced in a study of hypomethylating agent response in myelodysplastic syndrome. Clones were sequenced by immunoSEQ multiplex PCR, and TCRdb holds only the in-frame ones, with some missing. The sample includes about 1,600 clones, roughly 85% of them seen just once. Sequencing used bone marrow, obtained before or after starting hypomethylating agent treatment for myelodysplastic syndrome (not recorded which). The receptors come from a human donor with myelodysplastic syndrome.

The J gene is TRBJ2-1, the V gene TRBV9; the D gene could be TRBD1 or TRBD2 (6 bases each). Germline CDR1 SGDLS, CDR2 YYNGEE. The CDR3 has 13 residues. V was pared by 3 bases and J by 6 bases, with 10 bases between. CDR3 amino acids: CASSARGRNEQFF. CDR3 DNA sequence: TGTGCCAGCAGCGCCCGGGGGCGCAATGAGCAGTTCTTC.

This clone was counted only a few times. The rearrangement joins TRBV19 to TRBJ2-7; 8 nucleotides align to TRBD2. Trimming cost V 5 bases and J 5 bases; bases outside gene matches: 8. The CDR3 has 14 residues. In germline, CDR1 is LNHDA, CDR2 SQIVND (reference sequence). The CDR3 spells CASSSLGLVNEQYF. CDR3 nucleotide sequence: TGTGCCAGTAGTTCCCTGGGACTAGTAAACGAGCAGTACTTC.

The gene calls are TRBV4-1 and TRBJ1-1, with D unresolved. CDR3 size: 15 residues. Trimming shortened V by 2 bases and J by 1 base, and 11 bases separated the two germline ends. Germline-derived CDR1 and CDR2 are MGHRA and YSYEKL. The CDR3 DNA reads as TGCGCCAGCAGCCAACTCGGACTGGGGAACACTGAAGCTTTCTTT. Translated, it gives CASSQLGLGNTEAFF.

The chain joins TRBV11-2 to TRBJ2-4; no firm D call. Trimming cost V 0 bases and J 5 bases, with 5 bases left between them. CDR3 size: 13 residues. Germline loops: CDR1 SGHAT, CDR2 FQNNGV. CDR3 coding DNA: TGTGCCAGCAGCTTAGATCGCCAAAACATTCAGTACTTC. Its protein product is CASSLDRQNIQYF.

This clone was recorded only once. The gene calls are TRBV6-6 and TRBJ1-3; no clear D gene. Trimming shortened V by 5 bases and J by 0 bases, and 14 bases separated the two germline ends. The CDR3 loop spans 16 amino acids. Germline-derived CDR1 and CDR2 are MNHNY and SVGAGI (reference sequence). For the CDR3, the DNA is TGTGCCAGCAGTCCGGGCCGTAGAGGCTCTGGAAACACCATATATTTT. Amino acids: CASSPGRRGSGNTIYF.

The chain recombines TRBV27 with TRBJ2-3, with D unclear. CDR3 length: 14 amino acids. Germline-derived CDR1 and CDR2 are MNHEY and SMNVEV (reference sequence). V was cut by 6 bases and J by 6 bases, with 16 bases left in between. CDR3: CASRTSDRADTQYF. CDR3 coding DNA: TGTGCCAGCAGAACCTCGGACCGCGCCGATACGCAGTATTTT.

V and J are TRBV7-2 and TRBJ2-1, with D possibly matching TRBD2 (6 bases). This CDR3 spans 17 amino acids. Trimming removed 5 bases from V and 7 bases from J, with 24 bases in between. The germline CDR1 and CDR2 sequences are SGHTA and FQGNSA. The DNA of the CDR3 is TGTGCCAGCAGCCCCCGAACTTGGGTGGCGGGGAAGAATGAGCAGTTCTTC. This encodes CASSPRTWVAGKNEQFF. Together with reference TRBV7-2 and TRBJ2-1, the CDR3 gives the full variable domain: GAGVSQSPSNKVTEKGKDVELRCDPISGHTALYWYRQSLGQGLEFLIYFQGNSAPDKSGLPSDRFSAERTGGSVSTLTIQRTQQEDSAVYLCASSPRTWVAGKNEQFFGPGTRLTVL.

The gene calls are TRBV15 and TRBJ2-7; D unclear. Per germline, CDR1 LNHNV and CDR2 YYDKDF (reference sequence). The CDR3 is 14 residues long. The V gene lost 3 bases and the J gene lost 5 bases, with 14 bases spanning the gap. The DNA of the CDR3 is TGTGCCACCAGCAGCGGCAGCGTAGCCCACGAGCAGTACTTC. Its protein product is CATSSGSVAHEQYF. Based on the CDR3 plus reference TRBV15 and TRBJ2-7, the full variable domain is DAMVIQNPRYQVTQFGKPVTLSCSQTLNHNVMYWYQQKSSQAPKLLFHYYDKDFNNEADTPDNFQSRRPNTSFCFLDIRSPGLGDTAMYLCATSSGSVAHEQYFGPGTRLTVT.

The chain recombines TRBV6-5 with TRBJ1-5, with D possibly matching TRBD1 (5 bases). The V gene lost 6 bases and the J gene lost 0 bases, with 6 bases spanning the gap. The CDR3 is 13 residues long. Germline loops: CDR1 MNHEY, CDR2 SVGAGI. CDR3 bases: TGTGCCAGCAGGAGGGGTAGCAATCAGCCCCAGCATTTT. Its protein is CASRRGSNQPQHF.

The rearrangement links TRBV7-2 to TRBJ2-3; no definite D call. The germline V gene encodes CDR1 SGHTA and CDR2 FQGNSA. Trimming removed 4 bases at V and 3 bases at J, with 2 bases between. The CDR3 runs to 11 residues. CDR3 protein: CASSSTDTQYF. CDR3 nucleotide sequence: TGTGCCAGCAGCTCGACAGATACGCAGTATTTT.

This clone has a handful of counts. The CDR3 coding sequence is TGTGCCAGCAGCCCCAGCTCTGGAAACACCATATATTTT. It is translated as CASSPSSGNTIYF. The chain uses TRBV7-3 and TRBJ1-3; D is unclear. Trimming shortened V by 5 bases and J by 0 bases, and 5 bases separated the two germline ends. The CDR3 is 13 amino acids. Germline lookup yields CDR1 SGHTA and CDR2 FQGTGA.

This chain connects TRBV25-1 to TRBJ1-1; D remains ambiguous. CDR1 and CDR2 from the germline V gene are MGHDK and SYGVNS. Trimming cost V 4 bases and J 1 base, with 7 bases left between them. The CDR3 loop spans 13 amino acids. In nucleotides, the CDR3 is TGTGCCAGCAGTGGGACCGCGAACACTGAAGCTTTCTTT. Translated, it gives CASSGTANTEAFF.

V and J are TRBV9 and TRBJ1-6; D remains ambiguous. Germline V gene lookup returns CDR1 SGDLS and CDR2 YYNGEE. V lost 0 bases to trimming and J lost 7 bases, with 11 bases between them. This CDR3 has 15 amino acids. The CDR3 loop is CASSVEGKYNSPLHF. CDR3 DNA: TGTGCCAGCAGCGTAGAAGGGAAGTACAATTCACCCCTCCACTTT. The complete variable domain, with remaining parts taken from reference TRBV9 and TRBJ1-6, reads DSGVTQTPKHLITATGQRVTLRCSPRSGDLSVYWYQQSLDQGLQFLIQYYNGEERAKGNILERFSAQQFPDLHSELNLSSLELGDSALYFCASSVEGKYNSPLHFGNGTRLTVT.

CDR3 amino acids: CAIKQEPNYGYTF. CDR3 nucleotides: TGTGCCATCAAACAGGAGCCCAACTATGGCTACACCTTC. The chain links TRBV10-3 to TRBJ1-2; the D gene is possibly TRBD1 (5 bases). The V end lost 7 bases, the J end lost 2 bases, and 11 bases lay between the germline ends. Germline loops: CDR1 ENHRY, CDR2 SYGVKD. The CDR3 runs to 13 residues.

DNA for the CDR3: TGTGCCAGCAGCCGTAGCACAAACACTGAAGCTTTCTTT. It yields the protein CASSRSTNTEAFF. The V and J genes are TRBV4-2 and TRBJ1-1; D remains ambiguous. The V end lost 4 bases, the J end lost 2 bases, and 8 bases lay between the germline ends. Looked up from germline, CDR1 is LGHNA and CDR2 is YNFKEQ. The length of the CDR3 is 13 residues.

The chain has TRBV7-2 and TRBJ1-1; no clear D gene. The CDR3 is 15 residues long. The V end lost 1 base, the J end lost 0 bases, and 9 bases lay between the germline ends. Germline V gene lookup returns CDR1 SGHTA and CDR2 FQGNSA. The DNA of the CDR3 is TGTGCCAGCAGCTTAGTGTCAAACATGAACACTGAAGCTTTCTTT. Translating gives CASSLVSNMNTEAFF.

This chain connects TRBV7-2 to TRBJ1-1; a possible D gene is TRBD1 (6 bases). The length of the CDR3 is 12 residues. The ends were cut back, 2 bases at V and 12 bases at J, with 13 bases in the middle. Germline V CDR1 and CDR2: SGHTA, FQGNSA. The CDR3 DNA reads TGTGCCAGCAGCTTAACGGGGGCTTGGTCTTTCTTT. Translating it yields CASSLTGAWSFF.

The chain is built from TRBV18 and TRBJ2-3; D is uncertain. CDR3 length: 14 amino acids. Germline V gives CDR1 KGHSH, CDR2 LQKENI. Trimming took 0 bases from V and 6 from J, leaving 10 bases between them. The CDR3 region is CASSPPMQWDTQYF. CDR3 bases: TGTGCCAGCTCACCACCAATGCAGTGGGATACGCAGTATTTT.

V is TRBV11-1 and J is TRBJ2-1; TRBD2 matches 9 bases. Germline V lookup: CDR1 SGHAT, CDR2 FQDESV (reference sequence). V shed 6 bases, J shed 5 bases, and the junction held 8 bases outside the gene matches. CDR3 length: 15 amino acids. The CDR3 DNA is TGTGCCAGCAGTCGCGGGGGGGCCGGGAACAATGAGCAGTTCTTC. Translation gives CASSRGGAGNNEQFF.

This clone appeared a single time. In DNA, the CDR3 is TGTGCCGGCACCCCCGGGGATGAGCAGTTCTTC. Encoded protein: CAGTPGDEQFF. The V call is TRBV25-1, the J call TRBJ2-1; tentatively, D is TRBD2 (5 bases). This CDR3 region has 11 residues. Per germline, CDR1 MGHDK and CDR2 SYGVNS. V was trimmed by 11 bases and J by 8 bases, leaving 13 bases between them.

The J gene is TRBJ1-2, the V gene TRBV6-5, with TRBD1 identical over 7 bases. This CDR3 has 15 residues. The V gene end was trimmed by 10 bases and the J gene end by 2 bases; junction bases not matched to a gene: 13. Germline V gene sequence: CDR1 MNHEY, CDR2 SVGAGI. In DNA, the CDR3 is TGTGCCACCAATAAAGGGGGCGGAAACAACTATGGCTACACCTTC. Translation: CATNKGGGNNYGYTF.

V usage is TRBV9 and J usage is TRBJ1-3, with D uncertain. Trimming removed 0 bases from V and 0 bases from J, with 10 bases in between. There are 16 residues in the CDR3. CDR1 and CDR2 (germline): SGDLS, YYNGEE. The CDR3 DNA reads TGTGCCAGCAGCGTAGATACGGGGATCTCTGGAAACACCATATATTTT. Protein: CASSVDTGISGNTIYF.

The chain is built from TRBV7-6 and TRBJ1-1, with 8 nucleotides matching TRBD1. The CDR3 length is 13 residues. CDR1 and CDR2 (germline): SGHVS, FNYEAQ. V lost 6 bases to trimming and J lost 7 bases; unmatched junction nucleotides: 7. CDR3 residues: CASRWTGYFEAFF. CDR3 sequence (DNA): TGTGCCAGCAGGTGGACAGGGTATTTTGAAGCTTTCTTT.

The J gene is TRBJ1-3, the V gene TRBV4-3; weak D call: TRBD1 (5 bases). Germline assignment: CDR1 LGHNA and CDR2 YSLEER. V shed 0 bases and J shed 4 bases, with 16 bases lying between them. CDR3 length: 17 amino acids. The CDR3 bases are TGCGCCAGCAGCCAAGAACCCTTGGGGGGGTCCGGAAACACCATATATTTT. Its protein product is CASSQEPLGGSGNTIYF.

A single count supports this clone. The chain combines TRBV4-1 with TRBJ1-4, with 9 nucleotides matching TRBD1. This CDR3 is 18 amino acids long. Germline V gene sequence: CDR1 MGHRA, CDR2 YSYEKL. Trimming cost V 4 bases and J 0 bases; bases outside gene matches: 9. The CDR3: CASSRLLGQGATNEKLFF. CDR3 sequence (DNA): TGCGCCAGCAGCCGACTCCTGGGACAGGGAGCAACTAATGAAAAACTGTTTTTT.

The chain carries TRBV28 and TRBJ1-1; D remains ambiguous. CDR3 size: 13 residues. The ends were cut back, 7 bases at V and 1 base at J, with 10 bases in the middle. Germline V CDR1 and CDR2: MDHEN, SYDVKM. CDR3 protein: CASTGDWNTEAFF. CDR3 in DNA: TGTGCCAGCACCGGAGACTGGAACACTGAAGCTTTCTTT.